Listed below are T cell receptor beta chains from one sample, sequenced in a study of Graves' ophthalmopathy and Graves' hyperthyroidism. TCRdb re-called the multiplex PCR reads with MiXCR, one entry per CDR3 protein. Among about 700,000 distinct CDR3 sequences listed, about 44% were seen once. The sample was peripheral blood. The receptors derive from an adult man with Graves' ophthalmopathy. CDR3s leave out the opening cysteine and the closing phenylalanine or tryptophan.

>TRBV2|TRBJ2-5
ASSPQGSSETQY
>TRBV10-3|TRBJ2-7
ASNGMGSDYEQY
>TRBV7-3|TRBJ1-4
ASSSGDRANEKLF
>TRBV4-2|TRBJ1-1
ASSQWASGGTEAF
>TRBV5-5|TRBJ2-7
ASSLTAMEQY
>TRBV10-3|TRBJ1-4
AISPTGRNEKLF
>TRBV20-1|TRBJ2-7
SAWRGLVYEQY
>TRBV10-3|TRBJ2-3
AISGTTDTQY
>TRBV15|TRBJ1-2
ATSNNTGQGINYGYT
>TRBV10-3|TRBJ2-7
ASSYTSAVSYEQY
>TRBV19|TRBJ1-5
AWSPAAATYSNQPQH
>TRBV24-1|TRBJ1-5
AWSNAGRGNQPQH
>TRBV6-1|TRBJ2-7
ASSAFGTQAYEQY
>TRBV29-1|TRBJ1-1
SVEAGSEGYVAF
>TRBV5-1|TRBJ2-7
ASSPDGLSYEQY
>TRBV19|TRBJ2-6
ASSLGPASGANVLT
>TRBV29-1|TRBJ1-1
SLVVGTEAF
>TRBV10-3|TRBJ1-4
AIMSGDGEKLF
>TRBV4-1|TRBJ1-1
ATLPGQGLVGTEAF
>TRBV5-1|TRBJ2-7
ASSLSSTGLNEQY
>TRBV7-9|TRBJ2-7
ASSLATGTPYEQY
>TRBV2|TRBJ1-4
ASREGRFEEKLF
>TRBV10-3|TRBJ2-7
AIKTGQGAYEQY
>TRBV25-1|TRBJ1-1
ASSFSLLNTEAF
>TRBV20-1|TRBJ1-2
SAREPGVGYT
>TRBV29-1|TRBJ1-1
SALGGGRTEAF
>TRBV15|TRBJ2-5
ATSSRTSGETQY
>TRBV15|TRBJ2-5
ATSTRTGTQY
>TRBV19|TRBJ1-1
ASAPGQGRTEAF
>TRBV20-1|TRBJ2-5
STRLAGVLETQY
>TRBV25-1|TRBJ2-2
ASRTLGGELF
>TRBV3-1|TRBJ2-5
ASSQDQATYQETQY
>TRBV10-2|TRBJ1-1
ASSESKTHRNTEAF
>TRBV20-1|TRBJ2-6
SARSAREVGGANVLT
>TRBV5-4|TRBJ2-7
ASSGDITYEQY
>TRBV19|TRBJ1-4
ASSSWGTNGKLF
>TRBV4-3|TRBJ2-7
ASSQDLQLQYEQY
>TRBV19|TRBJ1-5
ASSSQRAYSNQPQH
>TRBV7-9|TRBJ1-4
ASMNDRDLEKLF
>TRBV5-1|TRBJ2-7
ATPGSNLSYEQY
>TRBV20-1|TRBJ1-3
SARDGWGPGNTIY
>TRBV30|TRBJ1-3
AWRRYSGNTIY